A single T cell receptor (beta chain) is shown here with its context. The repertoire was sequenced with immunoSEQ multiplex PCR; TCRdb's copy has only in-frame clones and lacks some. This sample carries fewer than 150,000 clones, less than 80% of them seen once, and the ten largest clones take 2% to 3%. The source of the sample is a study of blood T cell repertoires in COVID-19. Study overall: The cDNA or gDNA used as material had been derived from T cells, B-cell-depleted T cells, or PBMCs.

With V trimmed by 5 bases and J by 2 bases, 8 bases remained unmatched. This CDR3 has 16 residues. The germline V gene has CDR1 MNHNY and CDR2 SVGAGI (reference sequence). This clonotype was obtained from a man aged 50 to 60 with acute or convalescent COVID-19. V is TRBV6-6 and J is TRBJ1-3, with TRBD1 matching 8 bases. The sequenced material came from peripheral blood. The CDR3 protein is CASSQETGAPGNTIYF. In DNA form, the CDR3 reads TGTGCCAGCAGTCAAGAGACAGGGGCACCTGGAAACACCATATATTTT.